Presented here are 18 T cell receptor beta chains from one specimen sequenced in a study of PD-1 blockade in classical Hodgkin lymphoma (dated by TCRdb to the early 2020s). Taken with the paper, the label for time point translates to: cycle 4 day 1 (C4D1), after five to seven weeks of nivolumab. Every trial patient had relapsed following autologous stem cell transplantation, and prior brentuximab vedotin exposure was what differed among cohorts A, B and C. The protocol used for the library was the immunoSEQ multiplex PCR assay. Held by TCRdb, this immuneACCESS table contains in-frame sequences only and omits some clones. Under half of the omission traces to an unresolved V gene where checked; the cause of the rest is unknown. The sample yields roughly 52,000 clones; approximately 89% were counted once. Approximately 7% of the sample is held by the ten biggest clonotypes. Sequencing was performed on peripheral blood mononuclear cells (PBMCs), taken before the fourth cycle of nivolumab. The receptors originated from a human donor with classical Hodgkin lymphoma.

This rearrangement joins TRBV7-9 to TRBJ2-7; D is unresolved. The germline V and J ends were trimmed by 5 bases and 1 base, with 6 bases remaining between them. The CDR3 runs 12 residues. CDR1 is SEHNR and CDR2 is FQNEAQ in the germline V gene (reference sequence). CDR3 nucleotide sequence: TGTGCCAGCAGCGGGGAATCCTACGAGCAGTACTTC. Protein: CASSGESYEQYF. Drawing the rest from reference TRBV7-9 and TRBJ2-7, the complete variable domain is DTGVSQNPRHKITKRGQNVTFRCDPISEHNRLYWYRQTLGQGPEFLTYFQNEAQLEKSRLLSDRFSAERPKGSFSTLEIQRTEQGDSAMYLCASSGESYEQYFGPGTRLTVT.

As to this clone: The junction does not match germline at one end; this may be a read error. The rearrangement joins TRBV7-2 to TRBJ1-3, with a tentative D call TRBD1 (6 bases). This CDR3 region has 11 residues. The germline gives CDR1 SGHTA, CDR2 FQGNSA. CDR3 sequence (DNA): TGTGCCAGCAGCCGCTGGGACAAATTGGATTTT. Its translation: CASSRWDKLDF.

The V gene is TRBV5-1, the J gene TRBJ1-5; D gene unclear. Trimming cost V 5 bases and J 2 bases, with 8 bases left between them. The CDR3 totals 13 residues. Per the germline V gene, CDR1 is SGHRS and CDR2 is YFSETQ. The CDR3 nucleotides are TGCGCCAGCAGGGAGGATCGCAATCAGCCCCAGCATTTT. Encoded protein: CASREDRNQPQHF.

Notes on this clone: This likely comes from a read error, as the CDR3 has no conserved phenylalanine or tryptophan at its end. The limits of the CDR3 on the DNA are not certain, so only TCRdb's listed CDR3 is given. The chain is built from TRBV2 and TRBJ2-4. The CDR3 numbers 11 amino acids, ends counted. CDR1 and CDR2 (germline): SNHLY, FYNNEI. The chain's CDR3 is CASTGGLAFDL.

This clone came up once. This chain joins TRBV9 and TRBJ2-2, with TRBD2 matching 13 bases. CDR1 and CDR2 from the germline V gene are SGDLS and YYNGEE. The CDR3 is 16 residues long. The J segment lost 7 bases and the V segment lost 4 bases, leaving 7 bases of the junction unmatched. The CDR3 loop is CASSPGLAGVVGELFF. CDR3 nucleotide sequence: TGTGCCAGCAGCCCAGGACTAGCGGGGGTTGTCGGGGAGCTGTTTTTT.

The CDR3 is CASKGGSNQPQHF. The CDR3 DNA follows: TGTGCCAGCAAGGGCGGCAGCAATCAGCCCCAGCATTTT. The rearrangement links TRBV6-5 to TRBJ1-5, with D unclear. This CDR3 spans 13 amino acids. Germline CDR1 is MNHEY and CDR2 is SVGAGI. Trimming took 7 bases from V and 1 from J, leaving 8 bases between them.

The J gene is TRBJ1-5, the V gene TRBV6-1, with D perhaps matching TRBD1 (5 bases). Germline assignment: CDR1 MNHNS and CDR2 SASEGT. Deletions cut 2 bases from V and 8 bases from J, with 16 bases between. This CDR3 spans 15 amino acids. CDR3 residues: CASSENWGVSEPQHF. In DNA form, the CDR3 reads TGTGCCAGCAGTGAAAATTGGGGGGTTTCTGAGCCCCAGCATTTT.

Note on this clone: This sequence may be a read error, since a much larger clone differs from it by one base. The chain joins TRBV28 to TRBJ2-7; either TRBD1 or TRBD2 may fit D (5 bases each). V lost 2 bases, J lost 2 bases, and 10 bases lay in between. Germline CDR1 MDHEN, CDR2 SYDVKM. The CDR3 is 14 amino acids. The CDR3 here is CASSLGDGTYEQYF. CDR3 bases: TGTGCCAGCAGTTTAGGGGACGGAACCTACGAGCAGTACTTC.

The J gene is TRBJ2-3, the V gene TRBV25-1; D not certain. Per the germline V gene, CDR1 is MGHDK and CDR2 is SYGVNS. V lost 6 bases and J lost 12, with 16 bases in between. The CDR3 has 12 amino acids. The CDR3 region has the DNA TGTGCCAGCAGCGAGGCGTCTTCCCACCAGTATTTT. This codes for CASSEASSHQYF. Complete variable domain (other parts from reference TRBV25-1 and TRBJ2-3): EADIYQTPRYLVIGTGKKITLECSQTMGHDKMYWYQQDPGMELHLIHYSYGVNSTEKGDLSSESTVSRIRTEHFPLTLESARPSHTSQYLCASSEASSHQYFGPGTRLTVL.

The chain is built from TRBV7-2 and TRBJ2-1; weak D call: TRBD2 (5 bases). In germline, CDR1 is SGHTA, CDR2 FQGNSA. The CDR3 runs to 15 residues. V shed 0 bases and J shed 2 bases, with 8 bases lying between them. CDR3 loop: CASSLAPGTYNEQFF. The CDR3 nucleotides are TGTGCCAGCAGCTTAGCGCCCGGGACCTACAATGAGCAGTTCTTC.

The J gene is TRBJ2-5, the V gene TRBV4-2; TRBD2 is a possible D gene (6 bases). Germline-derived CDR1 and CDR2 are LGHNA and YNFKEQ. Trimming removed 0 bases at V and 4 bases at J, with 12 bases between. The CDR3 is 15 amino acids. CDR3: CASSQEGWGVETQYF. CDR3 sequence (DNA): TGTGCCAGCAGCCAAGAGGGGTGGGGGGTAGAGACCCAGTACTTC.

The CDR3 loop reads CASSLTGWDNNSPLHF. DNA for the CDR3: TGTGCCAGCAGCTTAACGGGGTGGGACAATAATTCACCCCTCCACTTT. The V gene is TRBV7-9, the J gene TRBJ1-6; D is perhaps TRBD1 (6 bases). Germline V gene sequence: CDR1 SEHNR, CDR2 FQNEAQ (reference sequence). The CDR3 contains 16 residues. The germline V and J ends were trimmed by 2 bases and 5 bases, with 13 bases remaining between them.

The DNA of the CDR3 is TGTGCCAGCAGCGAACAAGTTTCAGCACAAGAGACCCAGTACTTC. Translated, it gives CASSEQVSAQETQYF. This sequence joins TRBV9 and TRBJ2-5; unclear D gene. From germline, CDR1 is SGDLS and CDR2 YYNGEE. This CDR3 contains 15 residues. Between the trimmed V and J ends, which lost 3 bases and 2 bases, there was a span of 14 bases. Together with reference TRBV9 and TRBJ2-5, the CDR3 gives the full variable domain: DSGVTQTPKHLITATGQRVTLRCSPRSGDLSVYWYQQSLDQGLQFLIQYYNGEERAKGNILERFSAQQFPDLHSELNLSSLELGDSALYFCASSEQVSAQETQYFGPGTRLLVL.

This clone has a single count. The chain joins TRBV19 to TRBJ1-5; 7 bases fit TRBD1. The ends lost 5 bases at V and 1 base at J; junction bases unmatched: 5. Germline V gene data show CDR1 as LNHDA and CDR2 as SQIVND (reference sequence). This CDR3 is 15 amino acids long. The CDR3 bases are TGTGCCAGTAGTGCGACAGGGATGAGCAATCAGCCCCAGCATTTT. Its protein is CASSATGMSNQPQHF.

V usage is TRBV6-1 and J usage is TRBJ1-5, with 7 bases that match TRBD1. CDR3 size: 14 residues. Germline CDR1 reads MNHNS; CDR2 reads SASEGT. V lost 7 bases, J lost 5 bases, and 8 bases stayed unmatched. The CDR3 protein is CASMTGLEYQPQHF. CDR3 nucleotide sequence: TGTGCCAGCATGACAGGGCTCGAGTATCAGCCCCAGCATTTT.

The V and J genes are TRBV5-4 and TRBJ2-1, with 10 bases matching TRBD2. Per the germline V gene, CDR1 is SGHNT and CDR2 is YYREEE (reference sequence). J was trimmed by 6 bases and V by 0 bases; bases with no gene match: 6. CDR3 length: 16 amino acids. The CDR3 sequence is CASSLDLAGASNEQFF. The CDR3 DNA is TGTGCCAGCAGCTTGGACCTAGCGGGAGCAAGCAATGAGCAGTTCTTC.

This CDR3 is CASSLGRTTNTGELFF. The CDR3 DNA is TGTGCCAGCAGCTTGGGGCGGACAACGAACACCGGGGAGCTGTTTTTT. This chain links TRBV5-4 with TRBJ2-2; possible D gene TRBD1, 5 bases. Between the trimmed V and J ends, which lost 0 bases and 0 bases, there was a span of 9 bases. The CDR3 is 16 amino acids. CDR1 and CDR2 from the germline V gene are SGHNT and YYREEE (reference sequence). Using reference TRBV5-4 and TRBJ2-2 for the parts outside the CDR3, the full variable domain is ETGVTQSPTHLIKTRGQQVTLRCSSQSGHNTVSWYQQALGQGPQFIFQYYREEENGRGNFPPRFSGLQFPNYSSELNVNALELDDSALYLCASSLGRTTNTGELFFGEGSRLTVL.

This chain links TRBV4-1 with TRBJ2-1, with D tentatively TRBD1 (6 bases). Germline V lookup: CDR1 MGHRA, CDR2 YSYEKL. The CDR3 is made up of 16 amino acids. Trimming cost V 0 bases and J 9 bases, with 18 bases left between them. The chain's CDR3 is CASSQDLTGRLGEQFF. CDR3 coding DNA: TGCGCCAGCAGCCAAGATCTGACAGGCCGGTTGGGTGAGCAGTTCTTC.